This T cell receptor (beta chain) was identified in a study of T-cell memory formation after mild COVID-19 (dated by TCRdb to the early 2020s). Regarding the complete study: TCR sequence clusters from the two donors were largely donor specific. Two young, previously healthy adult volunteers made up the cohort, one male and one female. Longitudinal TCRalpha and TCRbeta repertoire sequencing tracked T-cell clones expanding and contracting after mild COVID-19 in a couple of donors.

Ficoll-Paque density gradient centrifugation was the method used to isolate PBMCs. General conclusions and limits of the study: The detection of some responding clones in pre-infection memory suggests that pre-existing cross-reactive memory T cells joined the SARS-CoV-2 response. Only a couple of mild cases were covered by the study, and larger cohorts that include severe cases with pre-infection samples were considered necessary. Contracting CD4+ clones appeared mostly in the CM and EM memory subsets, whereas CD8+ clones were enriched in EMRA. SARS-CoV-2 specificity was not confirmed for the second-wave clones peaking on day 37. From day 15 to 85, contracting clones showed balanced CD4/CD8 phenotypes, whereas a second wave of clones that expanded from day 15 to 37 leaned towards CD4+.

For sequencing, an Illumina NovaSeq 6000 was employed. cDNA libraries for TCRalpha and TCRbeta were prepared by 5'RACE using constant-segment primers, with sample barcodes and unique molecular identifiers added. RNA was extracted from every sample with Trizol reagent. The libraries were amplified in two PCR steps, and the second step added a second sample barcode and Illumina TruSeq adapters. Libraries were sequenced on an Illumina NovaSeq with 2 x 150 bp paired-end reads. The study's processing was this. The reads were demultiplexed and collapsed into UMI-guided consensus sequences using migec v1.2.7. Using mixcr v2.1.11, UMI consensuses were aligned to TRA and TRB V and J templates and then assembled into clonotypes. Expanded or contracted clonotypes were those called significant by both edgeR and NoisET, with noise models trained on biological replicates. For edgeR calls, the cutoffs were a false discovery rate-adjusted p below 0.01 and a log2 fold-change threshold of 1. As an exploratory analysis of dynamics, max-normalized trajectories of the 1000 most abundant clonotypes were examined by PCA with hierarchical clustering. Separately sequenced CD4+ and CD8+ repertoires were used to assign the CD4 or CD8 phenotype of responding clones. TCRdb passed the public sequencing reads through fastp at Q25 and MiXCR, retaining productive beta sequences. For every CDR3 protein sequence, its rows merge into one entry that carries the most common genes and DNA. What appears here as the V and J calls and clone size reflects TCRdb's work, not the paper's. The sample table records nearly 200,000 distinct CDR3 sequences; around 18% of these occur just once. Of the sample, 2% to 2.5% is held by the ten largest clones.

In this sample, this clonotype turned up a few times. Its binding antigen is unknown. No much larger clonotype is one base removed from it; base qualities were not supplied. CDR1 and CDR2 (SGHTA, FQGNSA) derive from the germline V gene. After removal of 5 bases from V and 2 bases from J, the junction retains 2 bases not matched to a gene. From the cysteine up to the phenylalanine, the CDR3 has a length of 14 residues. Just the 42-base CDR3 DNA is kept, in frame starting at base 1. The rearranged segments are TRBV7-2 and TRBJ1-1, with 10 middle bases fitting TRBD1. This clonotype was sampled from an adult woman who had mild COVID-19 (a few samples of this study predate the infection). The sample titles of this study are shuffled in the database, so cell type and time point are left out; the donor was told from shared clones. Sequences were obtained from PBMCs or a T cell subset sorted from them (not recorded which). The nucleotides are TGTGCCAGCAGCAGACAGGGGGCAAACACTGAAGCTTTCTTT. This gives the protein CASSRQGANTEAFF.